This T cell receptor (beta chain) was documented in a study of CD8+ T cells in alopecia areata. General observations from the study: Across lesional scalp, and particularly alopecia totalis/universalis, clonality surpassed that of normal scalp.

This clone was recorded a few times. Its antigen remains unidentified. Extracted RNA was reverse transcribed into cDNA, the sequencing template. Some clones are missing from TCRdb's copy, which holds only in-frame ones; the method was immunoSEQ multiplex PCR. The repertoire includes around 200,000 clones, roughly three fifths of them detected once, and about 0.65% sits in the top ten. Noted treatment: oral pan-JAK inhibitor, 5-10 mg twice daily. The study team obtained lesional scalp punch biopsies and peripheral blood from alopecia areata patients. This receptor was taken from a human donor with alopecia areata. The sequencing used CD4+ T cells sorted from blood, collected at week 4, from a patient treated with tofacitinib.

The CDR3 DNA reads as TGCAGCGGCCGGGACAGGGGGAACACCGGGGAGCTGTTTTTT. It yields the protein CSGRDRGNTGELFF. The chain recombines TRBV29-1 with TRBJ2-2; 10 bases fit TRBD1. The germline V gene has CDR1 SQVTM and CDR2 ANQGSEA. V lost 7 bases to trimming and J lost 1 base; unmatched junction nucleotides: 3. This CDR3 region has 14 residues.